This entry lists 7 T cell receptor beta chains sequenced from one sample in a study of T-cell reconstitution after alpha-beta-depleted transplantation in children (dated by TCRdb to between 2015 and 2016). Library prep was done by PCR. Instrument on record: Illumina HiSeq 2500. TCR libraries were prepared with molecular barcoding, using unique molecular identifiers to normalize TCRbeta repertoire quantification. Clones were called with MiXCR by TCRdb after fastp trimmed the public reads at Q25, and only in-frame beta chains were retained. When rows share a CDR3 protein, they turn into one entry using the most common DNA and genes. The sample table shows fewer than 400,000 distinct CDR3 sequences, and approximately 20% are seen once. The leading ten clones occupy about a tenth of the sample. This specimen's treatment or condition label, per the study, means: allogeneic hematopoietic cell transplantation with graft depleted of TCRalphabeta T cells and CD19 B cells.

The sequencing used PBMCs, mostly from graft donor cells, collected 180 days after TCRalphabeta/CD19-depleted stem cell transplant. All receptors derive from a male patient younger than 18 who had a stem cell transplant for acute lymphoblastic leukemia, so the T cells may come from the graft donor.

This clonotype was seen a few times. The chain is built from TRBV5-1 and TRBJ2-3, with D perhaps TRBD1 (5 bases). Germline loops: CDR1 SGHRS, CDR2 YFSETQ. Deletions cut 2 bases from V and 1 base from J, with 17 bases between. This CDR3 spans 17 amino acids. The chain's CDR3 is CASSLSLGVRRTDTQYF. The CDR3 coding sequence is TGCGCCAGCAGCTTAAGTTTAGGGGTAAGGCGCACAGATACGCAGTATTTT.

This clonotype was found many times. This chain connects TRBV7-7 to TRBJ2-1, with TRBD2 identical over 7 bases. This CDR3 has 16 residues. CDR1 is SSHAT and CDR2 is FNYEAQ in the germline V gene (reference sequence). Trimming removed 0 bases from V and 7 bases from J; junction bases left unmatched: 9. CDR3 in amino acids: CASSLASGAAQNEQFF. CDR3 nucleotides: TGTGCCAGCAGCTTAGCGAGCGGGGCCGCCCAGAATGAGCAGTTCTTC.

This clonotype has a handful of counts. The chain carries TRBV2 and TRBJ1-5, with 8 bases fitting TRBD1. The length of the CDR3 is 14 residues. Germline lookup yields CDR1 SNHLY and CDR2 FYNNEI. J was trimmed by 4 bases and V by 6 bases; bases with no gene match: 5. As DNA, the CDR3 is TGTGCCAGCAGCCGGGGACAGGCTAATCAGCCCCAGCATTTT. Translating it yields CASSRGQANQPQHF.

Regarding this clonotype: The junction and the germline gene differ at one end; a read error may be behind it. The CDR3 loop reads CAGSSLDPLAAFDNEQFF. CDR3 nucleotide sequence: TGTGCCGGCAGTTCCCTCGACCCTCTAGCAGCCTTCGACAATGAGCAGTTCTTC. The chain uses TRBV12-3 or TRBV12-4 and TRBJ2-1, with D possibly TRBD2 on 5 matching bases. The CDR3 has 18 residues.

The table lists this clonotype with many counts. V gene TRBV5-1 combines with J gene TRBJ2-7, with D maybe TRBD1 (6 bases). V was shortened by 4 bases and J by 5 bases, with 16 bases between the two germline ends. Per the germline V gene, CDR1 is SGHRS and CDR2 is YFSETQ. The CDR3 is made up of 14 amino acids. CDR3 sequence (DNA): TGCGCCAGCAGCATGGCGACAGGCACCAACGAGCAGTACTTC. As protein: CASSMATGTNEQYF.

The CDR3 sequence: CSVREGLYNEQFF. The CDR3, as DNA: TGCAGTGTTCGGGAGGGTCTCTACAATGAGCAGTTCTTC. The chain recombines TRBV20-1 with TRBJ2-1; TRBD2 agrees at 8 bases. V was pared by 7 bases and J by 3 bases, with 5 bases of the junction left unmatched. The CDR3 has 13 amino acids. Germline assignment: CDR1 DFQATT and CDR2 SNEGSKA (reference sequence).

The chain couples TRBV14 to TRBJ1-6, with 10 bases lining up with TRBD1. Germline CDR1 and CDR2: SGHDN and FVKESK. CDR3 length: 15 amino acids. The trim removed 2 bases at V and 8 bases at J, leaving 3 bases unmatched. The CDR3 sequence is CASSQLGQGYSPLHF. CDR3 nucleotide sequence: TGTGCCAGCAGCCAACTGGGACAGGGGTATTCACCCCTCCACTTT.